These 24 T cell receptor beta chains came from one sample sequenced in a study of response to subunit inactivated influenza vaccine. From the RT-PCR reads, TCRdb called clonotypes with MiXCR, one entry per CDR3 protein. The sample has about 170,000 distinct CDR3 sequences, around 11% seen once. The sample in question was CD8+ T cells sorted from PBMCs, obtained about 24 months after vaccination. Source of these receptors: a man between 50 and 75 years old who received an inactivated influenza vaccine.

In this sample, this clonotype turned up a few times. The chain recombines TRBV5-1 with TRBJ2-5; D is uncertain. The germline V gene has CDR1 SGHRS and CDR2 YFSETQ. The germline V and J ends were trimmed by 3 bases and 4 bases, with 4 bases remaining between them. The CDR3 length is 11 residues. The CDR3 DNA follows: TGCGCCAGCAGCTCCTTAGAGACCCAGTACTTC. This sequence encodes CASSSLETQYF.

This clonotype was counted only a few times. The chain couples TRBV21-1 to TRBJ2-4; TRBD1 is taken as the D call from the table, unchecked against the DNA. TRBV21-1 is a recognized pseudogene. The CDR3 is 15 amino acids. CDR3 sequence: CASRGTGASKNIQYF. CDR3 sequence (DNA): TGTGCCAGCAGAGGGACAGGGGCTTCCAAAAACATTCAGTACTTC.

Here the CDR3 reads CASSQGIGLAWEQFF. CDR3 coding DNA: TGTGCCAGCAGCCAAGGCATCGGACTAGCTTGGGAGCAGTTCTTC. This chain joins TRBV3-1 and TRBJ2-1, with 8 bases fitting TRBD2. The CDR3 extends over 15 amino acids. The V and J ends lost 1 base and 10 bases, in that order; junction bases with no gene match: 9. Germline lookup yields CDR1 LGHDT and CDR2 YNNKEL (reference sequence).

The chain links TRBV29-1 to TRBJ1-2, with 9 bases that match TRBD1. The germline V gene encodes CDR1 SQVTM and CDR2 ANQGSEA. J gave up 0 bases and V 6 bases, and 2 bases lay outside the gene matches. This CDR3 comprises 13 residues. The DNA for the CDR3 is TGCAGCGTGGGACAGGGCGCTAACTATGGCTACACCTTC. Protein sequence: CSVGQGANYGYTF.

In this sample, this clonotype turned up a few times. This chain joins TRBV6-2 or TRBV6-3 and TRBJ2-1, with D perhaps matching TRBD1 or TRBD2 (5 bases each). Trimming cost V 2 bases and J 12 bases, with 8 bases left between them. This CDR3 is 11 amino acids long. Germline loops: CDR1 MNHEY, CDR2 SVGEGT. CDR3 bases: TGTGCCAGCAGTTACGGGGGATCGCAGTTCTTC. Translated, it gives CASSYGGSQFF.

The rearrangement uses TRBV6-2 or TRBV6-3 and TRBJ2-5; 7 nucleotides agree with TRBD1. J was trimmed by 4 bases and V by 5 bases; bases with no gene match: 4. The CDR3 extends over 13 amino acids. Germline V CDR1 and CDR2: MNHEY, SVGEGT. CDR3 residues: CASSEYRGETQYF. The CDR3 bases are TGTGCCAGCAGTGAGTACAGGGGAGAGACCCAGTACTTC.

A remark on this clonotype: The junction and the germline gene differ at one end; a read error may be behind it. The CDR3 is CASSGGSTHTQYF. In nucleotides, the CDR3 is TGTGCCAGCAGCGGTGGGAGCACACATACGCAGTATTTT. The chain joins TRBV7-8 to TRBJ2-3; possible D gene TRBD2, 5 bases. Germline CDR1 and CDR2: SGHVS and FQNEAQ. The CDR3 is made up of 13 amino acids.

This clonotype was recorded many times. The rearrangement uses TRBV20-1 and TRBJ2-3; D call uncertain. CDR3 length: 14 residues. CDR1 and CDR2 (germline): DFQATT, SNEGSKA (reference sequence). CDR3 protein: CSAPRTSRADTQYF. CDR3 DNA sequence: TGCAGCGCTCCCCGGACGAGTCGGGCAGATACGCAGTATTTT.

There are a few counts of this clonotype. The gene calls are TRBV4-1 and TRBJ2-5; 7 positions agree with TRBD2. The CDR3 contains 15 residues. The trim removed 4 bases at V and 2 bases at J, leaving 7 bases unmatched. The germline gives CDR1 MGHRA, CDR2 YSYEKL. The chain's CDR3 is CASSRSGTTQETQYF. The CDR3 bases are TGCGCCAGCAGCCGGTCCGGGACTACACAAGAGACCCAGTACTTC.

This sequence joins TRBV4-3 and TRBJ2-2; D is uncertain. CDR3 size: 15 residues. V was pared by 4 bases and J by 1 base, with 10 bases between. CDR1 LGHNA and CDR2 YSLEER come from the germline V gene. The CDR3 DNA reads TGCGCCAGCAGCCCGTCCCTTATGAACACCGGGGAGCTGTTTTTT. Translation: CASSPSLMNTGELFF.

This clonotype occurred a few times. This sequence joins TRBV28 and TRBJ2-3; TRBD2 might be the D (5 bases). Trimming left V 4 bases short and J 0 bases short, with 11 bases between. The CDR3 contains 15 residues. Germline CDR1 MDHEN, CDR2 SYDVKM. The CDR3 sequence is CASSSSSPSTDTQYF. The CDR3, as DNA: TGTGCCAGCAGTTCGTCTAGCCCCAGCACAGATACGCAGTATTTT.

In this sample, this clonotype turned up many times. The CDR3 DNA reads as TGCGCCAGCAGCCAAGAGACAGTTCTCTCCTACGAGCAGTACTTC. Amino acids: CASSQETVLSYEQYF. The chain joins TRBV4-3 to TRBJ2-7; D may be TRBD1 (5 bases). Per the germline V gene, CDR1 is LGHNA and CDR2 is YSLEER. V was pared by 0 bases and J by 0 bases, with 9 bases between. The length of the CDR3 is 15 residues.

The chain carries TRBV3-1 and TRBJ2-7; no definite D call. Germline V gene sequence: CDR1 LGHDT, CDR2 YNNKEL (reference sequence). The CDR3 covers 15 residues. The V and J ends lost 11 bases and 2 bases respectively, with 22 bases between them. CDR3 sequence reads: CASCQEASFTYEQYF. The CDR3 DNA follows: TGTGCCTCCTGCCAAGAGGCGTCTTTTACCTACGAGCAGTACTTC.

This chain joins TRBV12-3 or TRBV12-4 and TRBJ2-5, with TRBD2 matching 8 bases. V was clipped by 2 bases and J by 2 bases; unmatched bases: 10. The CDR3 is 17 amino acids. As DNA, the CDR3 is TGTGCCAGCAGTTTATTCCTTGCGGGGGGAAAACAAGAGACCCAGTACTTC. Translated, it gives CASSLFLAGGKQETQYF.

The J gene is TRBJ2-3, the V gene TRBV9, with a possible D match to TRBD2 (6 bases). Germline CDR1 SGDLS, CDR2 YYNGEE. The length of the CDR3 is 14 residues. V lost 3 bases and J lost 2, with 10 bases in between. Here the CDR3 reads CASSDGTSTDTQYF. As DNA, the CDR3 is TGTGCCAGCAGCGACGGGACTTCCACAGATACGCAGTATTTT.

V usage is TRBV11-2 and J usage is TRBJ2-7; 10 bases fit TRBD2. The CDR3 is made up of 15 amino acids. In germline, CDR1 is SGHAT, CDR2 FQNNGV. V lost 5 bases to trimming and J lost 0 bases; unmatched junction nucleotides: 4. The DNA for the CDR3 is TGTGCCAGCAGCCCGGCTAGCGGGAGCTCCTACGAGCAGTACTTC. Its translation: CASSPASGSSYEQYF.

This clonotype was seen only a few times. The chain uses TRBV7-9 and TRBJ1-5, with TRBD1 as a possible D gene (5 bases). Germline-derived CDR1 and CDR2 are SEHNR and FQNEAQ (reference sequence). The CDR3 is made up of 14 amino acids. The ends were cut back, 5 bases at V and 10 bases at J, with 18 bases in the middle. CDR3 coding DNA: TGTGCCAGCAGCCGCGACAGTTCCTCTTTCCCCCAGCATTTT. Residues: CASSRDSSSFPQHF.

This clonotype has only a few counts. V gene TRBV9 combines with J gene TRBJ2-7; 10 bases match TRBD2. The CDR3 runs to 16 residues. J gave up 3 bases and V 3 bases, and 9 bases lay outside the gene matches. Germline-derived CDR1 and CDR2 are SGDLS and YYNGEE. The CDR3 DNA follows: TGTGCCAGCAGCGGCGGGCCCCTAGCGGGGGACTACGAGCAGTACTTC. Its translation is CASSGGPLAGDYEQYF.

DNA of the CDR3: TGCAGTGCTAGCCTCGTGTTAGCGGGCTACGAGCAGTACTTC. Its protein is CSASLVLAGYEQYF. The rearrangement uses TRBV20-1 and TRBJ2-7; TRBD2 matches at 7 bases. The CDR3 runs 14 residues. Germline V CDR1 and CDR2: DFQATT, SNEGSKA (reference sequence). V was pared by 3 bases and J by 3 bases, with 8 bases of the junction left unmatched.

The V call is TRBV15, the J call TRBJ1-6, with 7 bases that match TRBD1. The CDR3 length is 15 residues. Germline CDR1 LNHNV, CDR2 YYDKDF (reference sequence). J was trimmed by 8 bases and V by 3 bases; bases with no gene match: 7. DNA of the CDR3: TGTGCCACCAGCAGTCATAGGGACAGATATTCACCCCTCCACTTT. Its protein is CATSSHRDRYSPLHF. Full variable domain (missing parts from reference TRBV15 and TRBJ1-6): DAMVIQNPRYQVTQFGKPVTLSCSQTLNHNVMYWYQQKSSQAPKLLFHYYDKDFNNEADTPDNFQSRRPNTSFCFLDIRSPGLGDTAMYLCATSSHRDRYSPLHFGNGTRLTVT.

This clonotype has more than one count but fewer than ten. V usage is TRBV11-2 and J usage is TRBJ2-5; D remains ambiguous. CDR3 length: 11 residues. Trimming left V 1 base short and J 5 bases short, with 2 bases between. In germline, CDR1 is SGHAT, CDR2 FQNNGV. CDR3 loop: CASSLVETQYF. The DNA of the CDR3 is TGTGCCAGCAGCTTAGTGGAGACCCAGTACTTC.

This clonotype was recorded a few times. V usage is TRBV6-6 and J usage is TRBJ2-7; D is unclear. The germline CDR1 and CDR2 sequences are MNHNY and SVGAGI (reference sequence). The CDR3 has 13 residues. Trimming took off 3 bases at V and 6 bases at J, with 12 bases between the two ends. Here the CDR3 DNA reads TGTGCCAGCAGTTATTCGACTTTATCCGAGCAGTACTTC. Translating it yields CASSYSTLSEQYF.

This clonotype appeared a few times. The rearrangement links TRBV24-1 to TRBJ1-5; D perhaps matches TRBD1 (6 bases). Germline CDR1 reads KGHDR; CDR2 reads SFDVKD. This CDR3 is built from 14 residues. The V end lost 4 bases, the J end lost 7 bases, and 13 bases lay between the germline ends. The CDR3 is CATSEGQIEQPQHF. The CDR3 DNA reads as TGTGCCACCAGTGAAGGACAGATCGAACAGCCCCAGCATTTT.

This clonotype was counted ten times or more. The rearrangement links TRBV5-1 to TRBJ2-5; TRBD2 aligns across 13 bases. CDR1 is SGHRS and CDR2 is YFSETQ in the germline V gene. The trim removed 5 bases at V and 1 base at J, leaving 5 bases unmatched. This CDR3 has 16 residues. Here the CDR3 reads CASRSGTSGVQETQYF. CDR3 nucleotide sequence: TGCGCCAGCAGATCCGGGACTAGCGGGGTCCAAGAGACCCAGTACTTC.